This T cell receptor beta chain stems from a study of blood T cell repertoires in COVID-19 (dated by TCRdb to the early 2020s). Turning to the overall study: Samples covering the acute and convalescent phases of COVID-19 were provided by collaborators in the United States, Italy and Spain. The samples were drawn from two sources: the first 160 participants of the ongoing ImmuneRACE study, and over 1,000 subjects contributed by 6 global collaborators. Where available, HLA class I and class II types were taken from metadata supplied by the sample provider and were not determined by assay-based typing. The sample metadata nearly always contained a de-identified subject ID, COVID-19 status, age in years and sex. The prospective study material was composed of cDNA or gDNA derived from T cells, B-cell-depleted T cells, or PBMCs. The dataset comprised deeply sampled blood TCRbeta repertoires from subjects exposed to, actively infected with, or recovered from COVID-19. The repertoires were released in a freely available public database intended as a resource for research on the immune response to SARS-CoV-2. The research as a whole found: The amount of clinical and demographic metadata varied by source and participant and was provided uncurated.

For this chain, trimming is 6 bases at the V end and 8 bases at the J end, and the number of junction bases without a gene match is 13. From cysteine to phenylalanine, the CDR3 is 15 amino acids long. The sequence is cut down to CDR3 DNA, 45 bases in frame from base 1. Reading the germline V gene gives CDR1 SQVTM and CDR2 ANQGSEA. The immunoSEQ Assay, a bias-controlled multiplex PCR, was used to amplify TCRbeta CDR3 regions from genomic DNA. In the authors' own workflow: The number of nucleated cells in each sample was estimated from the amplification of reference gene primers within the assay. Sequence reads were collapsed and filtered to measure the absolute abundance of every unique TCRbeta CDR3 rearrangement. For each sample, productive Simpson clonality was calculated as the square root of Simpson's diversity index across productive rearrangements. The table comes from immuneACCESS by way of TCRdb, which keeps in-frame sequences with V and J called. Part of the clones is missing from these tables; in studies checked, under half for an unresolved V gene and the rest for unknown reasons. V and J calls and clone size are as listed in that table; D and trimming were resolved from the DNA. Across this sample there are some 150,000 clones, with around 83% seen only once. Clones ranked in the top ten supply roughly 5.7% of the sample.

In the prospective study, participants were roughly 18 to 89 years old, resided in about two dozen geographic areas of the United States, and were enrolled through a virtual design. To assign participants to cohorts, the prospective study relied on clinical history that participants themselves reported in a screening survey and a study questionnaire. Exposed participants had been in contact with someone with a PCR-confirmed or clinician-diagnosed COVID-19 case within 2 weeks of study entry. Each participant in the prospective study had whole blood, serum and a nasopharyngeal or oropharyngeal swab collected by mobile phlebotomists. Participants in the prospective study had the option to provide additional blood draws and questionnaires over a 2-month period. Before DNA extraction, prospective study blood samples were shipped either frozen or at room temperature. Points on this clone: Its cognate antigen has yet to be identified. No base quality information exists; no much larger clone differs at one position.

The source material was PBMCs or T cells enriched from blood (not recorded which). The chain was built from TRBV29-1 and TRBJ2-1; 10 bases in the junction line up with TRBD2. This TCR was sampled from a woman in her forties or fifties who had been exposed to COVID-19. The CDR3 loop reads CSVAPLAGNRDEQFF. The bases are TGCAGCGTCGCGCCACTAGCGGGGAATCGCGATGAGCAGTTCTTC.